The next 32 T cell receptor beta chains were all read from a single sample in a study of response to subunit inactivated influenza vaccine. TCRdb called the RT-PCR reads again in MiXCR, with one record for every CDR3 protein. The table records about 800,000 distinct CDR3 sequences, about 20% of them present only once. Sequencing was performed on PBMCs from blood, taken 4 to 6 days after vaccination. These TCRs come from a middle-aged man who received an inactivated influenza vaccine.

As for this clonotype: A read error is possible here, since a much larger clone lies one base away. V and J are TRBV7-2 and TRBJ2-5, with 7 positions matching TRBD2. Trimming took 5 bases from V and 3 from J; bases not matched to a gene: 9. Germline CDR1 SGHTA, CDR2 FQGNSA. There are 15 residues in the CDR3. In nucleotides, the CDR3 is TGTGCCAGCAGCCAGTGGGGGGGAATGGAAGAGACCCAGTACTTC. This translates into CASSQWGGMEETQYF.

This clonotype has just a few counts. The J gene is TRBJ2-5, the V gene TRBV12-3 or TRBV12-4; D unresolved. The ends were cut back, 4 bases at V and 2 bases at J, with 11 bases in the middle. The length of the CDR3 is 14 residues. In nucleotides, the CDR3 is TGTGCCAGCAGTTCCTCGGTACAACAAGAGACCCAGTACTTC. The encoded protein is CASSSSVQQETQYF.

This clonotype was counted many times. This chain connects TRBV25-1 to TRBJ1-2; TRBD1 matches 10 bases. This CDR3 region has 15 residues. The J segment lost 5 bases and the V segment lost 4 bases, leaving 7 bases of the junction unmatched. In germline, CDR1 is MGHDK, CDR2 SYGVNS. The CDR3 sequence: CASSVGDRGPYGYTF. CDR3 in DNA: TGTGCCAGCAGTGTTGGAGACAGGGGGCCTTATGGCTACACCTTC.

The CDR3 loop reads CASRFGSLIGELFF. CDR3 DNA sequence: TGTGCCAGCAGGTTCGGGAGCTTAATCGGGGAGCTGTTTTTT. The chain is built from TRBV6-1 and TRBJ2-2; perhaps TRBD2 as D (6 bases). V lost 6 bases, J lost 7 bases, and 15 bases lay in between. Per germline, CDR1 MNHNS and CDR2 SASEGT. The CDR3 is made up of 14 amino acids.

Worth noting for this clonotype: The junction departs from the called germline gene at one end, perhaps through a read error. The rearrangement links TRBV7-7 to TRBJ2-5, with TRBD2 matching 8 bases. Germline CDR1 reads SSHAT; CDR2 reads FNYEAQ (reference sequence). The CDR3 spans 14 residues. The chain's CDR3 is CASSPAGGLEIQYF. The CDR3 coding sequence is TGTGCTAGCAGCCCGGCGGGGGGACTAGAGATCCAGTACTTC.

This clonotype has more than one count but fewer than ten. V is TRBV29-1 and J is TRBJ2-1; possibly TRBD1 for D (6 bases). This CDR3 is 17 amino acids long. With 3 bases removed from V and 3 bases from J, the gap between germline ends came to 21 bases. Germline CDR1 is SQVTM and CDR2 is ANQGSEA. The CDR3 bases are TGCAGCGTTGATGGAGAGGGAACGGGACAACTCTACAATGAGCAGTTCTTC. This gives the protein CSVDGEGTGQLYNEQFF.

The V and J genes are TRBV20-1 and TRBJ1-5; D is possibly TRBD1 (6 bases). With 5 bases removed from V and 1 base from J, the gap between germline ends came to 15 bases. Germline lookup yields CDR1 DFQATT and CDR2 SNEGSKA (reference sequence). The CDR3 totals 15 residues. In DNA form, the CDR3 reads TGCAGTGCTCCCAGGGGCGGGATGAGCAATCAGCCCCAGCATTTT. This gives the protein CSAPRGGMSNQPQHF.

This clonotype was seen many times. V is TRBV10-3 and J is TRBJ2-7; D may match TRBD1 or TRBD2 (5 bases each). This CDR3 has 14 amino acids. Germline V lookup: CDR1 ENHRY, CDR2 SYGVKD. V lost 5 bases, J lost 7 bases, and 18 bases lay in between. The CDR3 spells CAISPGTDKGEQYF. Written as DNA, the CDR3 is TGTGCCATCAGTCCTGGGACCGACAAGGGGGAGCAGTACTTC.

The chain couples TRBV5-6 to TRBJ2-1; no reliable D call. The CDR3 contains 13 residues. Germline lookup yields CDR1 SGHDT and CDR2 YYEEEE. V lost 4 bases to trimming and J lost 6 bases, with 11 bases between them. In nucleotides, the CDR3 is TGTGCCAGCAGCCTTACTCCTACCAATGAGCAGTTCTTC. It specifies CASSLTPTNEQFF.

The J gene is TRBJ2-7, the V gene TRBV6-6; D unresolved. The length of the CDR3 is 12 residues. The germline V gene encodes CDR1 MNHNY and CDR2 SVGAGI (reference sequence). Trimming removed 7 bases at V and 3 bases at J, with 10 bases between. CDR3 in amino acids: CASNNENYEQYF. CDR3 sequence (DNA): TGTGCCAGCAATAACGAGAACTACGAGCAGTACTTC.

This clonotype has more than one count but fewer than ten. The chain carries TRBV11-2 and TRBJ2-7; TRBD1 agrees at 7 bases. The CDR3 spans 15 residues. Germline CDR1 SGHAT, CDR2 FQNNGV. V lost 5 bases, J lost 7 bases, and 14 bases stayed unmatched. The CDR3 sequence is CASSPNSGGSWEQYF. In nucleotides, the CDR3 is TGTGCCAGCAGCCCAAACTCAGGGGGTTCTTGGGAGCAGTACTTC.

This clonotype was observed a handful of times. This chain uses TRBV5-8 with TRBJ2-1; D unresolved. Germline lookup yields CDR1 SGHTS and CDR2 YDEGEE. This CDR3 comprises 12 residues. V was cut by 6 bases and J by 7 bases, with 11 bases left in between. CDR3 sequence (DNA): TGTGCCAGCAATAGCTTCAGTAATGAGCAGTTCTTC. Translating it yields CASNSFSNEQFF.

In this sample, this clonotype turned up many times. The chain couples TRBV10-3 to TRBJ2-3; D is unclear. The CDR3 has 17 residues. Trimming took off 0 bases at V and 1 base at J, with 14 bases between the two ends. The germline V gene encodes CDR1 ENHRY and CDR2 SYGVKD. CDR3 coding DNA: TGTGCCATCAGTGAGTCTTCGTCGGGCTGGGGCACAGATACGCAGTATTTT. Its protein product is CAISESSSGWGTDTQYF.

The chain combines TRBV12-3 or TRBV12-4 with TRBJ2-1; 8 positions agree with TRBD2. This CDR3 comprises 13 residues. The CDR3 DNA sequence: TGTGCTTCTGGAAATAGCGGGAACAATGAGCAGTTCTTC. This gives the protein CASGNSGNNEQFF.

The CDR3: CSAGQDTYEQYF. The CDR3 region has the DNA TGCAGCGCTGGACAGGATACCTACGAGCAGTACTTC. The V call is TRBV29-1, the J call TRBJ2-7; 7 positions agree with TRBD1. The CDR3 contains 12 residues. Germline V gene data show CDR1 as SQVTM and CDR2 as ANQGSEA. J gave up 2 bases and V 7 bases, and 5 bases lay outside the gene matches.

This clonotype was counted a few times. V gene TRBV4-1 combines with J gene TRBJ2-3; the D is unclear. The germline V gene encodes CDR1 MGHRA and CDR2 YSYEKL. V lost 3 bases and J lost 1, with 11 bases in between. The CDR3 sequence is 15 residues long. CDR3 sequence reads: CASSQRSLGTDTQYF. CDR3 nucleotides: TGCGCCAGCAGCCAGAGGTCCCTCGGCACAGATACGCAGTATTTT.

Many counts were recorded for this clonotype. V usage is TRBV6-4 and J usage is TRBJ2-7, with 9 bases that match TRBD2. The CDR3 loop spans 14 amino acids. Trimming cost V 10 bases and J 6 bases; bases outside gene matches: 13. Germline CDR1 and CDR2: MRHNA and SNTAGT. CDR3 nucleotides: TGTGCCAACTCAACCGGGACTAGCTTCGGCGAGCAGTACTTC. It specifies CANSTGTSFGEQYF.

This clonotype was counted between two and nine times. The rearrangement joins TRBV6-6 to TRBJ1-2; the D is unclear. CDR1 and CDR2 from the germline V gene are MNHNY and SVGAGI (reference sequence). V was clipped by 0 bases and J by 6 bases, with 2 bases between them. CDR3 length: 11 residues. The CDR3 DNA is TGTGCCAGCAGTTACTCGGATGGCTACACCTTC. It is translated as CASSYSDGYTF.

The chain joins TRBV10-2 to TRBJ1-1; 8 bases map to TRBD1. Trimming cost V 7 bases and J 0 bases; bases outside gene matches: 10. The germline gives CDR1 WSHSY, CDR2 SAAADI. The CDR3 totals 16 residues. The CDR3 loop reads CASIAGDRYMNTEAFF. As DNA, the CDR3 is TGCGCCAGCATAGCCGGGGACAGGTACATGAACACTGAAGCTTTCTTT.

This clonotype has more than one count but fewer than ten. This sequence joins TRBV12-5 and TRBJ1-4; D is ambiguous. The CDR3 is 11 amino acids. Per the germline V gene, CDR1 is LGHNT and CDR2 is FRNRAP. The V gene lost 3 bases and the J gene lost 7 bases, with 3 bases spanning the gap. The CDR3 DNA follows: TGTGCTAGTGGTTTTAGTGAAAAACTGTTTTTT. This codes for CASGFSEKLFF.

V and J are TRBV29-1 and TRBJ2-1; 8 nucleotides align to TRBD2. There are 14 residues in the CDR3. V was clipped by 3 bases and J by 3 bases; unmatched bases: 4. CDR1 and CDR2 from the germline V gene are SQVTM and ANQGSEA. The CDR3 here is CSVEGGGHYNEQFF. In DNA form, the CDR3 reads TGCAGCGTTGAGGGCGGGGGGCACTACAATGAGCAGTTCTTC.

This clonotype was seen more than once but under ten times. The J gene is TRBJ2-7, the V gene TRBV12-3 or TRBV12-4, with a tentative D call TRBD1 (5 bases). V lost 1 base, J lost 6 bases, and 10 bases lay in between. The CDR3 is 13 residues long. CDR3 in amino acids: CASSLVTGSEQYF. The CDR3 nucleotides are TGTGCCAGCAGTTTAGTTACAGGATCCGAGCAGTACTTC.

A few counts support this clonotype. The genes are TRBV6-1 and TRBJ1-5; D gene ambiguous. V shed 4 bases and J shed 5 bases, with 9 bases lying between them. Germline values: CDR1 MNHNS, CDR2 SASEGT. The CDR3 length is 13 residues. In nucleotides, the CDR3 is TGTGCCAGCAGTGGAGACTTCTATCAGCCCCAGCATTTT. The encoded protein is CASSGDFYQPQHF.

This clonotype has at least ten counts. The rearrangement links TRBV6-2 or TRBV6-3 to TRBJ2-1, with TRBD2 matching over 7 bases. CDR1 and CDR2 (germline): MNHEY, SVGEGT. CDR3 length: 14 residues. V trimming: 4 bases; J trimming: 1 base; junction bases outside the gene matches: 1. CDR3 residues: CASSSSGSYNEQFF. The CDR3 bases are TGTGCCAGCAGTTCTAGCGGATCCTACAATGAGCAGTTCTTC.

This clonotype has only a few counts. The genes are TRBV12-3 or TRBV12-4 and TRBJ1-5; D not resolved. V was pared by 2 bases and J by 6 bases, with 5 bases between. The CDR3 totals 12 residues. The CDR3 DNA is TGTGCCAGCAGTTTAACTGCTCAGCCCCAGCATTTT. Its translation is CASSLTAQPQHF.

This clonotype was counted between two and nine times. The chain employs TRBV29-1 and TRBJ2-4; no clear D. V lost 2 bases and J lost 8, with 7 bases in between. The CDR3 consists of 11 residues. CDR1 SQVTM and CDR2 ANQGSEA come from the germline V gene. The CDR3 is CSVEKGYIQYF. CDR3 DNA sequence: TGCAGCGTTGAAAAGGGCTACATTCAGTACTTC.

This clonotype has just a few counts. The chain recombines TRBV2 with TRBJ2-5, with 8 bases identical to TRBD2. There are 15 residues in the CDR3. V shed 3 bases, J shed 1 base, and the junction held 4 bases outside the gene matches. Germline V gene sequence: CDR1 SNHLY, CDR2 FYNNEI. DNA for the CDR3: TGTGCCAGCAGTGAGTCAGCGGGGGTCCAAGAGACCCAGTACTTC. As protein: CASSESAGVQETQYF.

This clonotype was detected only a few times. The CDR3 DNA follows: TGTGCCACCAGTGACCTCTGGAGCGGGAATGAGCAGTTCTTC. Protein product: CATSDLWSGNEQFF. V usage is TRBV24-1 and J usage is TRBJ2-1, with a weak D call TRBD2 (6 bases). Germline V gene lookup returns CDR1 KGHDR and CDR2 SFDVKD. CDR3 size: 14 residues. Trimming pared 4 bases from V and 7 bases from J, leaving 13 bases between.

The genes are TRBV20-1 and TRBJ2-1; 8 bases agree with TRBD2. The CDR3 spans 12 residues. Germline CDR1 is DFQATT and CDR2 is SNEGSKA (reference sequence). In nucleotides, the CDR3 is TGCAAGTGCGGGAGGTCCTACAATGAGCAGTTCTTC. This encodes CKCGRSYNEQFF.

The J gene is TRBJ2-4, the V gene TRBV20-1, with D tentatively TRBD1 (5 bases). The CDR3 consists of 13 residues. CDR1 and CDR2 from the germline V gene are DFQATT and SNEGSKA (reference sequence). Trimming removed 3 bases from V and 7 bases from J, with 13 bases in between. CDR3 region: CSARGVSGNIQYF. Here the CDR3 DNA reads TGCAGTGCTAGGGGTGTTTCAGGGAACATTCAGTACTTC.

This clonotype showed up just once. The chain is built from TRBV28 and TRBJ2-7; 9 bases match TRBD2. The trim removed 1 base at V and 6 bases at J, leaving 7 bases unmatched. The germline gives CDR1 MDHEN, CDR2 SYDVKM. The CDR3 runs to 15 residues. CDR3 nucleotide sequence: TGTGCCAGCAGTTTATCAGGCGGGAGGGCCTCCGAGCAGTACTTC. Translated, it gives CASSLSGGRASEQYF.

The chain is built from TRBV28 and TRBJ2-5, with 9 bases aligning to TRBD1. The V segment lost 5 bases and the J segment 6 bases; nucleotides outside the gene matches: 10. The CDR3 is 15 residues long. Germline V gene data show CDR1 as MDHEN and CDR2 as SYDVKM. The CDR3 nucleotides read TGTGCCAGCAGTGTCCCCGGGACAGGGTCGAAGACCCAGTACTTC. This codes for CASSVPGTGSKTQYF.